This TCR beta chain was profiled in a study of regulatory T cells in long-lasting Graves disease listed by TCRdb under 2021. Regarding the study in general: Persistent Graves' disease was defined as persistently positive TSH receptor autoantibodies together with antithyroid drug treatment for over 5 years. Peripheral blood TCR sequencing and RNA sequencing compared persistent Graves' disease patients with newly diagnosed Graves' disease patients. The study took place in China and was registered as a clinical trial. TCR sequencing covered some 13 persistent and 20 newly diagnosed Graves' disease patients, some 33 samples in total. Persistent Graves' disease patients in the clinical cohort had taken antithyroid drugs for 9 to 11 years on average. Paper-wide results and their limitations: Compared with newly diagnosed patients, persistent Graves' disease patients had lower TCR Shannon entropy and fewer highly expanded clones, which suggests clonal expansion. Persistent patients shared more public clonotypes among themselves (around 3,000) than newly diagnosed patients did (over 900). Because the primary lesion, thyroid tissue, could not be accessed, the study looked at peripheral blood alone. TRBV28, TRBJ1-2 and TRBJ2-5 were preferentially used in persistent disease, while TRBV20-1 and TRBJ2-1 were favored in newly diagnosed disease. Sequencing and analysis were limited to the TCR beta chain. The authors acknowledged the small sample size as a limitation that may reduce accuracy.

The time point label of this sample denotes: persistent/refractory GD, antithyroid drugs over 5 years with positive TRAb. For both TCR sequencing and RNA sequencing, RNA was extracted from PBMCs using TRIzol. Graves' disease was diagnosed according to American Thyroid Association guidelines. Recruitment of patients was carried out at an endocrinology department in Xi'an, China. From each patient, around 9 milliliters of peripheral blood was collected into an EDTA anticoagulant tube. Ficoll Paque Plus density gradient separation was used to isolate PBMCs, and no further T cell sorting was done. An Agilent 2100 Bioanalyzer and agarose gel were used to check RNA quality, while a NanoDrop 2000 measured RNA concentration. Library generation was performed with multiplex PCR. Sequenced on an Illumina HiSeq 4000. CDR3 regions were amplified by Arm-PCR with iRepertoire HTBI primers to construct TCR beta libraries. Gel purification was performed on PCR products prior to sequencing. The published analysis was carried out like this. Gene usage analysis of CDR3 amino acid clonotypes used the 55 to 80 TRBV and 14 to 15 TRBJ segments found across samples. COPE and FqMerger were used to merge the filtered high-quality paired reads into contigs. Contigs were aligned with BLAST to IMGT TRBV, TRBD and TRBJ reference genes, and CDR3 was defined per IMGT. Any clonotype with a frequency above 0.1% was classified as a highly expanded clone. Shannon entropy was used to measure repertoire diversity, and the Gini coefficient was used to measure V-J evenness. A clonotype was considered public if more than one individual shared it. Through fastp at Q25 and MiXCR, TCRdb rebuilt clones from the public reads, retaining in-frame beta chains. Rows are unified per CDR3 protein, each entry keeping the most common DNA and genes. The V and J calls and clone size are TCRdb's, not the authors'. A total of around 510,000 distinct CDR3 sequences appear in this sample, less than 25% of them only once. 7.8% of the sample is held by the ten biggest clonotypes.

The table lists this clonotype with a few counts. No antigen is known for it. No base quality values were provided; no much bigger clone lies one nucleotide off. CDR1 and CDR2 are read off the germline V gene as SGHDT and YYEEEE. The CDR3 holds 12 amino acids from the cysteine to the phenylalanine. Only the CDR3 portion is preserved as DNA: 36 bases, with reading frame beginning at the first base. V loses 6 bases of germline sequence and J loses 8 bases, and the interval between the two ends is 11 bases. The chain is assembled from TRBV5-6 and TRBJ2-2, with an unclear D gene assignment. The sequence came from a female donor with Graves disease. Here the sequenced sample was peripheral blood mononuclear cells (PBMCs), taken when the disease was refractory, from a patient treated with antithyroid drugs. This receptor has the CDR3 CASKREAGELFF. The DNA sequence follows: TGTGCCAGCAAAAGGGAAGCTGGGGAGCTGTTTTTT.